This is a list of T cell receptor beta chains from one sample in a study of breast tumors, draining lymph nodes, adjacent tissues. TCRdb recomputed calls from the multiplex PCR reads with MiXCR, one row per CDR3 protein. The sample includes 290,000 or so distinct CDR3 sequences, under 35% seen only once; the top ten take roughly 1.1%. Sequences were obtained from axillary lymph node tissue. The receptors stem from a female donor with breast cancer. Some clones in this sample may be carry-over from other donors' samples. The CDR3 runs from the conserved cysteine through the conserved F or W. The D gene is left open where the match is weak. Only some rows state a clone size, as once, few, many or a class for expanded clones.

d_gene | abundance | j_gene | v_gene | len | CDR3nt | CDR3aa
NA | many | TRBJ2-7 | TRBV6-1 | 17 | TGTGCCAGCAGTGATTTTTCATATCGGCGGGTTGGCTACGAGCAGTACTTC | CASSDFSYRRVGYEQYF
TRBD1 | few | TRBJ1-2 | TRBV3-1 | 16 | TGTGCCAGCAGCCAAACAGGGGAGGCCCCAAACTATGGCTACACCTTC | CASSQTGEAPNYGYTF
NA | NA | TRBJ2-3 | TRBV19 | 17 | TGTGCCAGCAGTTTATACAGGGGGGGGGTGAACACAGATACGCAGTATTTT | CASSLYRGGVNTDTQYF
TRBD2 | many | TRBJ2-5 | TRBV24-1 | 17 | TGTGCCACCAGTGATCAGGGGGGGACTAGCGGGAAAGAGACCCAGTACTTC | CATSDQGGTSGKETQYF
TRBD2 | NA | TRBJ2-3 | TRBV6-6 | 17 | TGTGCCAGCAGTTACGATTTCTCGCGCGGGAGCCGGGATACGCGGTATTTT | CASSYDFSRGSRDTRYF
NA | many | TRBJ1-4 | TRBV19 | 13 | TGTGCCAGTAAAGGGACGGCCCTTGAAAAACTGTTTTTT | CASKGTALEKLFF
TRBD1 | NA | TRBJ1-6 | TRBV7-9 | 15 | TGTGCCAGCAGCAATCGACAGGGGGATAATTCACCCCTCCACTTT | CASSNRQGDNSPLHF
TRBD2 | once | TRBJ2-5 | TRBV15 | 16 | TGTGCCACCAGCAGAGATAGCGGGAGCCTTCGGGAGACCCAGTACTTC | CATSRDSGSLRETQYF
NA | NA | TRBJ2-3 | TRBV3-1 | 17 | TGTGCCAGCAGCCAAGGGATAACTAACGATGGCACAGATACGCAGTATTTT | CASSQGITNDGTDTQYF
TRBD1 | once | TRBJ2-1 | TRBV24-1 | 16 | TGCGCCACTAGTGATTTGACGGGACAGGGAAATAATGAGCAGTTCTTC | CATSDLTGQGNNEQFF
NA | NA | TRBJ2-5 | TRBV6-1 | 11 | TGTGTCAGCAGTGGCCAAGAGACCCAGTACTTC | CVSSGQETQYF
TRBD2 | NA | TRBJ2-3 | TRBV29-1 | 17 | TGCAGCGTTCCCCTAGCGGGAGAAGGTGGGCGCTACAATGAGCAGTATTTT | CSVPLAGEGGRYNEQYF
TRBD2 | many | TRBJ2-2 | TRBV5-1 | 17 | TGCGCCAGCAGCTTTATAGGCGGGAGGGCGAACACCGGGGAGCTGTTTTTT | CASSFIGGRANTGELFF
NA | many | TRBJ2-3 | TRBV20-1 | 14 | TGCAGTGCTAGGGGTCCCATAGTCACAGATACGCAGTATTTT | CSARGPIVTDTQYF
NA | NA | TRBJ2-2 | TRBV7-8 | 16 | TGTGCCAGCAGCTTAGACAGGCAAGGAAACACCGGGGAGCTGTTTTTT | CASSLDRQGNTGELFF
TRBD2 | many | TRBJ2-5 | TRBV7-2 | 17 | TGTGCCAGCAGCGCGACCGGGACTAGCGTTCTCCAAGAGACCCAGTACTTC | CASSATGTSVLQETQYF
NA | many | TRBJ1-2 | TRBV5-5 | 13 | TGTGCCAGCAGCTTGGCCCCAGGGGAAGGCTACACCTTC | CASSLAPGEGYTF
TRBD2 | many | TRBJ2-2 | TRBV7-9 | 15 | TGTGCCAGCAGCTTATCGGCGGGAGATCCCGGGGAGCTGTTTTTT | CASSLSAGDPGELFF
NA | many | TRBJ2-1 | TRBV19 | 14 | TGTGCCAGTAGTATGTGGGGGGACTACAATGAGCAGTTCTTC | CASSMWGDYNEQFF
NA | few | TRBJ1-4 | TRBV5-1 | 13 | TGCGCCAGCAGCCTTGGGGGTGTTGAAAACCTGTTTTTT | CASSLGGVENLFF
NA | many | TRBJ2-1 | TRBV7-9 | 13 | TGTGCCAGCAGCCCAACGGGGGTCGGGGAGCAGTTCTTC | CASSPTGVGEQFF
NA | many | TRBJ2-3 | TRBV5-1 | 14 | TGCGCCAGCAGCCCTGGACAGAGCACAGATATGCAGTATTTT | CASSPGQSTDMQYF
NA | many | TRBJ1-2 | TRBV20-1 | 15 | TGCAGTGCTAGAGGGGGTCGGGGCGCTAACTATGGCTACACCTTC | CSARGGRGANYGYTF
TRBD1 | many | TRBJ2-7 | TRBV9 | 19 | TGTGCCAGCAGCGTAGCTGTGTATTTTAGGGGGCGTCGCCTCTACGAGCAGTACTTC | CASSVAVYFRGRRLYEQYF
TRBD2 | many | TRBJ2-7 | TRBV10-1 | 15 | TGCGCCAGCAGTGCCGGGACTAGCGGGAGTTACGAGCAGTACTTC | CASSAGTSGSYEQYF
TRBD2 | many | TRBJ2-3 | TRBV5-1 | 18 | TGCGCCAGCAGCCCGCGGACTAGCGGGAGGCCTAGCACAGATACGCAGTATTTT | CASSPRTSGRPSTDTQYF
TRBD1 | many | TRBJ2-7 | TRBV20-1 | 15 | TGCAGTGCTAGAGGCCCGAGGGGGACAGGGAATGAGCAGTACTTC | CSARGPRGTGNEQYF
NA | NA | TRBJ1-1 | TRBV5-1 | 14 | TGCGCCAGCAGCCAAATCCGATTGGACACTGAAGCTTTCTTT | CASSQIRLDTEAFF
TRBD2 | many | TRBJ2-7 | TRBV20-1 | 18 | TGCAGTGCTAGGCTGGGGACTAGCGGTCCCCACGGGGCGTACGAGCAGTACTTC | CSARLGTSGPHGAYEQYF
TRBD1 | NA | TRBJ2-2 | TRBV7-9 | 17 | TGTGCCAGCAGCTTATTGTCAGGGGGACAGAACACCGGGGAGCTGTTTTTT | CASSLLSGGQNTGELFF
NA | NA | TRBJ2-2 | TRBV30 | 13 | TGTGCCTGGAGACCACAGAACACCGGGGAGCTGTTTTTT | CAWRPQNTGELFF
NA | many | TRBJ1-5 | TRBV10-3 | 13 | TGTGCCATCAGTGAAAGTGGGGATCAGCCCCAGCATTTT | CAISESGDQPQHF
TRBD2 | many | TRBJ2-2 | TRBV9 | 17 | TGTGCCAGCAGCGTAGTCTCCGGGACTAGCGGGACCGGGGAGCTGTTTTTT | CASSVVSGTSGTGELFF
TRBD2 | many | TRBJ2-1 | TRBV24-1 | 20 | TGTGCCACCAGTGACCGGCGGGGGGCTAGTAGTCCGAGCTCCTACAATGAGCAGTTCTTC | CATSDRRGASSPSSYNEQFF
NA | many | TRBJ2-3 | TRBV12-3/TRBV12-4 | 14 | TGTGCCAGCAGTTTGATCGGGGGTACAGATACGCAGTATTTT | CASSLIGGTDTQYF
TRBD1 | few | TRBJ1-5 | TRBV5-6 | 16 | TGTGCCAGCAGCTTGGGGACAGGGATCGCGAATCAGCCCCAGCATTTT | CASSLGTGIANQPQHF
TRBD1 | many | TRBJ1-4 | TRBV29-1 | 17 | TGCAGCTTCCGGGACAGGGTAAACTTTACAACTAATGAAAAACTGTTTTTT | CSFRDRVNFTTNEKLFF
TRBD2 | few | TRBJ2-1 | TRBV19 | 19 | TGTGCCAGTAGTATACGGTCGTGGCTAGCGGGTTCCTTCTACAATGAGCAGTTCTTC | CASSIRSWLAGSFYNEQFF
NA | many | TRBJ2-3 | TRBV7-2 | 14 | TGTGCCAGCAGCTTAAGGGTTAGCACAGATACGCAGTATTTT | CASSLRVSTDTQYF
NA | NA | TRBJ2-3 | TRBV7-9 | 16 | TGTGCCAGCAGCTTAGCGTTTGGCGGGGACACAGATACGCAGTATTTT | CASSLAFGGDTDTQYF
NA | many | TRBJ2-3 | TRBV19 | 14 | TGTGCCAGTAGTCCCGGACTCGACACAGATACGCAGTATTTT | CASSPGLDTDTQYF
NA | many | TRBJ2-7 | TRBV5-4 | 12 | TGTGCCAGCAGCTTTTTCACTTTCGAGCAGTACTTC | CASSFFTFEQYF
NA | many | TRBJ1-2 | TRBV7-9 | 14 | TGTGCCAGCAGCCCCCTGCGGGAGCTGGGTGGCTACACCTTC | CASSPLRELGGYTF
TRBD1 | many | TRBJ1-4 | TRBV10-3 | 13 | TGTGCCATCAGCAGGGGGGGCGGTGAAAAACTGTTTTTT | CAISRGGGEKLFF
NA | many | TRBJ2-1 | TRBV19 | 14 | TGTGCCAGTAGCATTACTAGTTCCTACAATGAGCAGTTCTTC | CASSITSSYNEQFF
NA | many | TRBJ2-2 | TRBV29-1 | 13 | TGCAGCGGGTCGTGGGCCAGCGCCGGGGAGCTGTTTTTT | CSGSWASAGELFF
TRBD1 | NA | TRBJ1-3 | TRBV3-1 | 13 | TGTGCCAGCAGCCGGACAGGGAGAAACACCATATATTTT | CASSRTGRNTIYF
NA | NA | TRBJ2-2 | TRBV11-3 | 15 | TGTGCCAGCAGCGCCCGCAGGGGAGCGACCGGGGAGCTGTTTTTT | CASSARRGATGELFF
NA | many | TRBJ2-7 | TRBV7-2 | 15 | TGTGCCAGCAGCTTAGGATGGGTAGCGGTTCACGAGCAGTACTTC | CASSLGWVAVHEQYF
NA | once | TRBJ1-1 | TRBV20-1 | 12 | TGCAGTGCTACACCTGGGGGCACTGAAGCTTTCTTT | CSATPGGTEAFF
TRBD2 | many | TRBJ2-5 | TRBV24-1 | 18 | TGTGCCACCAGTGATTATAGCGGGAGTCGGAAGGGGGGAGAGACCCAGTACTTC | CATSDYSGSRKGGETQYF
TRBD1 | many | TRBJ2-5 | TRBV12-3/TRBV12-4 | 14 | TGTGCCAGCAGGGGGACAGGGGGCCAAGAGACCCAGTACTTC | CASRGTGGQETQYF
TRBD2 | many | TRBJ2-5 | TRBV7-2 | 15 | TGTGCCAGCAGCCCCTCAGCGGGAGGGGGTGGGACCCAGTACTTC | CASSPSAGGGGTQYF
NA | many | TRBJ2-5 | TRBV12-3/TRBV12-4 | 13 | TGTGCCAGCAGCCGGCAGGGCAGTGAGACCCAGTACTTC | CASSRQGSETQYF
NA | NA | TRBJ2-3 | TRBV6-2/TRBV6-3 | 16 | TGTGCCAGCAGTAGGTACCGCCTGTCTAGCACAGATACGCAGTATTTT | CASSRYRLSSTDTQYF
NA | NA | TRBJ1-3 | TRBV19 | 12 | TGTGCCAGTAGTGTAGAAGGAAACACCATATATTTT | CASSVEGNTIYF
NA | many | TRBJ2-5 | TRBV14 | 13 | TGTGCCAGCAGCCCCACCCGCGGTGGGACCCAGTACTTC | CASSPTRGGTQYF
TRBD1 | many | TRBJ1-3 | TRBV6-6 | 18 | TGTGCCAGCAGTTACCAGAGACAGGGTGTAGGGTCTGGAAACACCATATATTTT | CASSYQRQGVGSGNTIYF
NA | many | TRBJ2-7 | TRBV5-1 | 15 | TGCGCCAGCAGCTTGGGCTGGGACGCGAGTTACGAGCAGTACTTC | CASSLGWDASYEQYF